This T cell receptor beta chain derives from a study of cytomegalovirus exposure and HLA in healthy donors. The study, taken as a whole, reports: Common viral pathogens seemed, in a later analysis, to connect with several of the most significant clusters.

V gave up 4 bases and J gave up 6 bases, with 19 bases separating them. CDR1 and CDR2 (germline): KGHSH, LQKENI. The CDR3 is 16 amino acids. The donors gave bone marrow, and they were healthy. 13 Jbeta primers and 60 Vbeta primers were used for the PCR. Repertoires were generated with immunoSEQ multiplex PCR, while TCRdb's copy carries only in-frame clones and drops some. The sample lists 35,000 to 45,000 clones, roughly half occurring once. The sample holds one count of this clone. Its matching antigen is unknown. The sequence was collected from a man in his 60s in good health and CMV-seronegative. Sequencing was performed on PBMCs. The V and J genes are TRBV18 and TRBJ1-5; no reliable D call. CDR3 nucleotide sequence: TGTGCCAGCTCACTCACAGCCCTCAGAGCTGGTCAGCCCCAGCATTTT. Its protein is CASSLTALRAGQPQHF.